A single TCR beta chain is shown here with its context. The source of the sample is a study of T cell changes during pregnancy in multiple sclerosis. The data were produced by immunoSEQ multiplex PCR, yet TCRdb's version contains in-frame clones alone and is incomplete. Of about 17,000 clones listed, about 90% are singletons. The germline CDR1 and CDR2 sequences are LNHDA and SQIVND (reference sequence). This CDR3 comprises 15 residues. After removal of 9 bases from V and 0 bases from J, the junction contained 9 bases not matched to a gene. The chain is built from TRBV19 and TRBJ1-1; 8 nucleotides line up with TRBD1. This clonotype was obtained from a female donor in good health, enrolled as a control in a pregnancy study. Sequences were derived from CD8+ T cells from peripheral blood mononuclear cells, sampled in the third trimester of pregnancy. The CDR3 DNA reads TGTGCCAGCAGTGGAGGGACAGGCCTGAACACTGAAGCTTTCTTT. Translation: CASSGGTGLNTEAFF. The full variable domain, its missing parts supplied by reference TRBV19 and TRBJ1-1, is DGGITQSPKYLFRKEGQNVTLSCEQNLNHDAMYWYRQDPGQGLRLIYYSQIVNDFQKGDIAEGYSVSREKKESFPLTVTSAQKNPTAFYLCASSGGTGLNTEAFFGQGTRLTVV.